The clone carrying this TCR beta chain was observed a single time. Generated by immunoSEQ multiplex PCR, the TCRdb table keeps only in-frame clones and is missing some. The table records about 78,000 clones, more than 70% of them present only once. This entry comes from a study of blood T cell repertoires in COVID-19. Background on the study: Collection of acute and convalescent COVID-19 samples took place in the United States, Italy and Spain. Sources were T cells, B-cell-depleted T cells, or PBMCs; the material itself was cDNA or gDNA.

The CDR3 has 11 residues. Per the germline V gene, CDR1 is GTSNPN and CDR2 is SVGIG (reference sequence). V dropped 3 bases and J dropped 5 bases, with 7 bases sitting between them. The chain uses TRBV30 and TRBJ2-5; maybe TRBD1 (6 bases). The TCR was taken from a man in his fifties or sixties with active or convalescent COVID-19. The specimen was peripheral blood. CDR3: CAWSQGETQYF. CDR3 nucleotide sequence: TGTGCCTGGAGCCAGGGGGAGACCCAGTACTTC.